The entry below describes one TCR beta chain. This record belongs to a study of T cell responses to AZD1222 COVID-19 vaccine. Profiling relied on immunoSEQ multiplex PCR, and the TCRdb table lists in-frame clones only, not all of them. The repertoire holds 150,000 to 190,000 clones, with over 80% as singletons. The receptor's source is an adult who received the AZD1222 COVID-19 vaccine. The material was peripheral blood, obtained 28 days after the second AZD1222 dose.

CDR3 coding DNA: TGCGCCAGCAGCTCCAGGGGGAGACTAGGGGCGAACACCGGGGAGCTGTTTTTT. Encoded protein: CASSSRGRLGANTGELFF. The V gene is TRBV5-1, the J gene TRBJ2-2, with D possibly matching TRBD1 (7 bases). Trimming took off 3 bases at V and 0 bases at J, with 18 bases between the two ends. The germline CDR1 and CDR2 sequences are SGHRS and YFSETQ. There are 18 residues in the CDR3.